What follows is one T cell receptor (beta chain) and its context. This clonotype was recorded many times. The antigen this receptor binds is unknown. No base-level quality is on record; no much larger clone is a single base apart. Via the germline V gene (reference sequence), CDR1 is DFQATT and CDR2 SNEGSKA. The V and J ends are trimmed by 4 bases and 7 bases, leaving 13 bases between them. The CDR3 has 13 amino acids, counting the end cysteine and phenylalanine. The kept DNA is CDR3 alone, 39 bases in frame from the first base. Hyperthyroidism patients were newly diagnosed, with disease duration under 2 months, and aged 18 to 65 years. The study excluded patients with uncontrolled infections, other autoimmune diseases, pregnancy or lactation. Diagnoses were established on the basis of clinical symptoms, serum thyroxine and TRAb, thyroid ultrasound, and orbital computed tomography. Blood from progressor patients was drawn when they were first diagnosed with hyperthyroidism, before any ophthalmopathy symptoms appeared. PBMCs were isolated from about 9.2 ml of fresh peripheral blood by Ficoll-Paque density gradient centrifugation. Progressor patients were initially diagnosed with Graves' hyperthyroidism and developed ophthalmopathy during follow-up. Total RNA was extracted with Trizol reagent, and quality was checked on an Agilent 2100 Bioanalyzer.

The sample is drawn from a study of T cells in Graves' hyperthyroidism and ophthalmopathy (dated by TCRdb to the late 2010s). Looking at the study overall: Peripheral blood was sampled at the time of initial diagnosis, prior to any treatment. Once sampling was done, hyperthyroidism patients were given methimazole at a starting dose of 30 mg daily, whereas ophthalmopathy patients were given high-dose intravenous methylprednisolone. Thyroid tissue and blood T-cell repertoires from about six Graves' hyperthyroidism patients were also compared in the study. A discovery cohort of about 95 patients, roughly 45 with Graves' ophthalmopathy and fewer than 65 with stable Graves' hyperthyroidism, was used to find distinguishing TCR V-J signatures. For training and testing, the 95 to 100 patients in the discovery cohort were randomly divided in a 7:3 ratio. Prospective prediction of ophthalmopathy was tested in an independent validation cohort of approximately 18 hyperthyroidism patients and roughly 16 patients who later progressed to ophthalmopathy. TCR Vbeta CDR3 sequencing of 130 to 150 peripheral blood samples (approximately 44 ophthalmopathy, 75 or so hyperthyroidism and roughly 17 progressor patients) is reported in the paper. General findings and caveats noted by the study authors: No statistical method was used to fix the sample size in advance, and group allocation was not hidden from the investigators. In validation, progression to ophthalmopathy was predicted by the model with almost 71% sensitivity and about 72% specificity, a median of approximately 6.5 months before onset. Most expanded thyroid clonotypes (frequency above 0.001) were also found in blood, which suggests that blood repertoires may mirror thyroid immune responses. A model built on a 13 V-J signature distinguished ophthalmopathy from stable hyperthyroidism, reaching 85% to 90% sensitivity and around 82% specificity in cross-validation and 80%/75% in testing.

The TCR beta CDR3 regions were amplified from the RNA transcripts. The TCR CDR3 was subjected to a first round of RT-PCR using the HTBI primer set and the Qiagen OneStep RT-PCR kit. Libraries were constructed in a second round of multiplex PCR, after which size selection and purification were carried out. Libraries were sequenced paired-end with 100 bp reads on an Illumina HiSeq2000. In the authors' own workflow: SOAPnuke was used to process the raw data, removing reads that contained adapters or uncalled bases, had a mean Phred below 15, or lacked an exact match to the constant primer or identifier. High-quality paired reads were merged with COPE v1.2.5, and unique nucleotide sequences were defined as clonotypes. MiTCR v1.1 was used to align the clonotypes against IMGT TRBV, TRBD and TRBJ reference segments. Only V-J combinations with frequency above 0.0001, covering 99% to 99.2% of repertoires, were analysed. A TCS score was defined as the ratio between F50 (clonal expansion) and ExV (chaos), using BLOSUM62-based TCRdist between CDR3 peptides within each V-J. Welch's t-statistics and random forest reduced around 510 V-J features to some 14, which were used in a naive Bayes classifier (R e1071). TCRdb applied fastp at Q25 and MiXCR to the public reads, then kept only in-frame beta chains. Rows with a matching CDR3 protein are joined into one entry that keeps the most common DNA and genes. The V and J calls were determined by TCRdb, not by the authors. This sample comprises roughly 400,000 distinct CDR3 sequences, around 16% of them detected only once. The ten largest clones take up 25% to 35% of the sample.

The specimen sequenced was blood. This TCR came from a woman in her late teens or twenties with Graves' hyperthyroidism that later progressed to Graves' ophthalmopathy. Recombination connected TRBV20-1 to TRBJ1-4, with no reliable assignment of the D segment. The CDR3 reads CSANVVRTEKLFF. Read as DNA, the sequence is TGCAGTGCTAATGTAGTCCGAACTGAAAAACTGTTTTTT.